This entry lists 14 T cell receptor beta chains sequenced from one sample in a study of radiotherapy plus CTLA-4 blockade in lung cancer. Profiled with immunoSEQ multiplex PCR; TCRdb holds only in-frame clones, not every one. The data hold 120,000 or so clones, with 65% to 85% observed a single time. Material: peripheral blood, obtained from a patient treated with radiotherapy plus ipilimumab. These receptors all come from a human donor with non-small cell lung cancer who had a partial response to radiotherapy plus ipilimumab.

This sequence joins TRBV10-3 and TRBJ2-7; a possible D gene is TRBD1 (6 bases). The CDR3 covers 14 residues. V dropped 1 base and J dropped 0 bases, with 7 bases sitting between them. CDR1 ENHRY and CDR2 SYGVKD come from the germline V gene. In DNA, the CDR3 is TGTGCCATCAGTGAGTTGACAGGCTCCTACGAGCAGTACTTC. Protein product: CAISELTGSYEQYF.

The chain employs TRBV5-5 and TRBJ1-6; 7 bases match TRBD1. The germline CDR1 and CDR2 sequences are SGHKS and YYEKEE (reference sequence). This CDR3 comprises 18 residues. The V gene end was trimmed by 2 bases and the J gene end by 0 bases; junction bases not matched to a gene: 8. The CDR3 loop is CASSLKTGTDSYNSPLHF. The CDR3, as DNA: TGTGCCAGCAGCTTAAAGACAGGGACTGACTCCTATAATTCACCCCTCCACTTT.

CDR3 DNA sequence: TGTGCCAGCAGCTTCGGTCCTGGGGGGTACAATGAGCAGTTCTTC. This translates into CASSFGPGGYNEQFF. The chain employs TRBV7-2 and TRBJ2-1, with D perhaps matching TRBD2 (6 bases). The V gene lost 3 bases and the J gene lost 4 bases, with 13 bases spanning the gap. The CDR3 runs 15 residues. Germline values: CDR1 SGHTA, CDR2 FQGNSA.

The genes are TRBV7-6 and TRBJ2-2, with a possible D match to TRBD2 (6 bases). CDR1 and CDR2 from the germline V gene are SGHVS and FNYEAQ. This CDR3 is 16 amino acids long. Trimming shortened V by 0 bases and J by 2 bases, and 10 bases separated the two germline ends. This CDR3 is CASSLARELNTGELFF. CDR3 nucleotide sequence: TGTGCCAGCAGCTTAGCGCGGGAACTCAACACCGGGGAGCTGTTTTTT.

The CDR3 nucleotides read TGTGCCAGTAGTATTGGTCGGGACAGGGTCAATCAGCCCCAGCATTTT. Translation gives CASSIGRDRVNQPQHF. This rearrangement joins TRBV19 to TRBJ1-5; 9 bases agree with TRBD1. Germline CDR1 reads LNHDA; CDR2 reads SQIVND (reference sequence). The CDR3 covers 16 residues. V dropped 3 bases and J dropped 3; count of bases not matched to a gene: 6.

This clone was counted once. The CDR3 region is CASSYSPGQGNTEAFF. CDR3 nucleotides: TGTGCCAGCAGTTACTCCCCGGGACAGGGGAACACTGAAGCTTTCTTT. The chain combines TRBV6-6 with TRBJ1-1, with 9 bases lining up with TRBD1. There are 16 residues in the CDR3. CDR1 and CDR2 from the germline V gene are MNHNY and SVGAGI (reference sequence). The junction had 3 bases not matched to a gene; V was cut back by 0 bases and J by 1 base.

Only one count was recorded for this clone. The gene calls are TRBV7-2 and TRBJ2-3; the D gene is possibly TRBD2 (6 bases). V lost 0 bases, J lost 6 bases, and 25 bases lay in between. The CDR3 covers 19 residues. The germline V gene encodes CDR1 SGHTA and CDR2 FQGNSA. This CDR3 reads CASSLALTSRHWTPDTQYF. For the CDR3, the DNA is TGTGCCAGCAGCTTAGCGCTCACTAGCCGACATTGGACCCCCGATACGCAGTATTTT.

This chain joins TRBV28 and TRBJ2-5; perhaps TRBD2 as D (6 bases). The J call may be faulty, since TRBJ2-7 better matches the DNA end. Germline V gene sequence: CDR1 MDHEN, CDR2 SYDVKM. CDR3 length equals 14 residues. Written as DNA, the CDR3 is TGTGCCAGCAGCTCCGGGACTCGCTCCTACGAGCAGTACTTC. This codes for CASSSGTRSYEQYF.

The CDR3, as DNA: TGTGCCAGCAGCTTAGAGGGGAAGCAGCCCCAGCATTTT. Protein sequence: CASSLEGKQPQHF. The V call is TRBV7-9, the J call TRBJ1-5; a weak D match, TRBD1 (5 bases). Trimming cost V 1 base and J 7 bases, with 8 bases left between them. Germline CDR1 SEHNR, CDR2 FQNEAQ (reference sequence). CDR3 length equals 13 residues.

This clone was detected only once. This sequence joins TRBV14 and TRBJ2-3; no firm D call. Per the germline V gene, CDR1 is SGHDN and CDR2 is FVKESK. This CDR3 region has 14 residues. V was clipped by 4 bases and J by 0 bases, with 8 bases between them. CDR3 coding DNA: TGTGCCAGCAGCCGTCCGGGTAGCACAGATACGCAGTATTTT. Protein: CASSRPGSTDTQYF.

The rearrangement joins TRBV28 to TRBJ1-2, with D uncertain. Trimming removed 8 bases from V and 4 bases from J, with 11 bases in between. Germline lookup yields CDR1 MDHEN and CDR2 SYDVKM. The CDR3 has 12 amino acids. Here the CDR3 DNA reads TGTGCCAGCGCACAGACCGCCTATGGCTACACCTTC. This sequence encodes CASAQTAYGYTF.

V gene TRBV5-4 combines with J gene TRBJ1-2; D might be TRBD1 (5 bases). Germline V gene lookup returns CDR1 SGHNT and CDR2 YYREEE (reference sequence). The CDR3 spans 15 residues. V was shortened by 4 bases and J by 4 bases, with 17 bases between the two germline ends. In nucleotides, the CDR3 is TGTGCCAGCAGCCGCCAAGCCGGGGGGGGCTATGGCTACACCTTC. Translating it yields CASSRQAGGGYGYTF.

V gene TRBV6-5 combines with J gene TRBJ2-7; perhaps TRBD2 as D (6 bases). The CDR3 has 14 amino acids. V lost 6 bases, J lost 0 bases, and 12 bases lay in between. Germline assignment: CDR1 MNHEY and CDR2 SVGAGI. The CDR3 coding sequence is TGTGCCAGCAGCTTGGCAGCGGGCTCCTACGAGCAGTACTTC. Translating it yields CASSLAAGSYEQYF.

The chain links TRBV19 to TRBJ1-6; TRBD1 aligns across 9 bases. The CDR3 covers 13 residues. The junction had 4 bases not matched to a gene; V was cut back by 10 bases and J by 6 bases. Germline CDR1 and CDR2: LNHDA and SQIVND (reference sequence). CDR3 sequence (DNA): TGTGCCACAAGGACAGGGGTTAATTCACCCCTCCACTTT. Its protein is CATRTGVNSPLHF.